Following are 20 T cell receptor beta chains from one sample sequenced in a study of T cells in Graves' hyperthyroidism and ophthalmopathy. Amplification of TCR beta CDR3 regions used RNA as the template. During a first-round RT-PCR of the TCR CDR3, the HTBI primer set was used. Each CDR3 protein is one row after TCRdb ran MiXCR on the multiplex PCR reads. The sample has around 300,000 distinct CDR3 sequences; about 20% are singletons. The sequenced sample was blood. The source is a man aged 30-40 years with Graves' ophthalmopathy.

This clonotype was counted ten times or more. The chain links TRBV5-1 to TRBJ1-1, with 11 bases matching TRBD1. J lost 6 bases, V lost 1 base, and 8 bases had no gene match. Germline V gene sequence: CDR1 SGHRS, CDR2 YFSETQ. The CDR3 is made up of 16 amino acids. The CDR3 DNA follows: TGCGCCAGCAGCTTGAATGGACAGGGGGCTCTGGCTGAAGCTTTCTTT. Its protein is CASSLNGQGALAEAFF.

The sample holds many counts of this clonotype. The J gene is TRBJ2-7, the V gene TRBV2; 9 bases agree with TRBD2. This CDR3 is 15 amino acids long. Looked up from germline, CDR1 is SNHLY and CDR2 is FYNNEI. With 4 bases clipped from V and 7 bases from J, the junction kept 11 bases outside the gene matches. The CDR3 DNA reads as TGTGCCAGCAGTGGGACTAGCGCGAGCACTGGAGAGCAGTACTTC. It translates to CASSGTSASTGEQYF.

The rearrangement joins TRBV2 to TRBJ1-5; D is ambiguous. The CDR3 sequence is 14 residues long. Germline V gene lookup returns CDR1 SNHLY and CDR2 FYNNEI. V dropped 7 bases and J dropped 2 bases, with 12 bases sitting between them. The CDR3 DNA sequence: TGTGCCAGCAAAGATCAGCTCGGCAATCAGCCCCAGCATTTT. It encodes CASKDQLGNQPQHF.

This clonotype showed up many times. The chain uses TRBV2 and TRBJ1-2; 7 nucleotides agree with TRBD1. The CDR3 is 15 residues long. With V trimmed by 3 bases and J by 5 bases, 9 bases remained unmatched. The germline V gene encodes CDR1 SNHLY and CDR2 FYNNEI. The CDR3 DNA follows: TGTGCCAGCAGTGACACAGGGGCGGATAGGTATGGCTACACCTTC. Amino acid sequence: CASSDTGADRYGYTF. Variable domain in full (rest from reference TRBV2 and TRBJ1-2): EPEVTQTPSHQVTQMGQEVILRCVPISNHLYFYWYRQILGQKVEFLVSFYNNEISEKSEIFDDQFSVERPDGSNFTLKIRSTKLEDSAMYFCASSDTGADRYGYTFGSGTRLTVV.

The chain has TRBV11-2 and TRBJ1-2, with D perhaps matching TRBD1 (5 bases). V lost 3 bases, J lost 3 bases, and 17 bases lay in between. CDR3 size: 16 residues. Per the germline V gene, CDR1 is SGHAT and CDR2 is FQNNGV. CDR3 protein: CASSLLAGREHYGYTF. The CDR3 region has the DNA TGTGCCAGCAGCTTGCTAGCGGGCAGGGAGCACTATGGCTACACCTTC.

As regards this clonotype: This may be a read error: a much more frequent sequence differs by one nucleotide. The V gene is TRBV11-3, the J gene TRBJ2-3, with unresolved D. The CDR3 has 13 residues. CDR1 is SGHNT, CDR2 YENEEA, per germline. With 4 bases removed from V and 9 bases from J, the gap between germline ends came to 14 bases. CDR3 coding DNA: TGTGCCAGCAGCTCCGGTGGGGTAGGAACGCAGTATTTT. Translating gives CASSSGGVGTQYF. The variable domain in full, with the rest retrieved from reference TRBV11-3 and TRBJ2-3, is EAGVVQSPRYKIIEKKQPVAFWCNPISGHNTLYWYLQNLGQGPELLIRYENEEAVDDSQLPKDRFSAERLKGVDSTLKIQPAELGDSAVYLCASSSGGVGTQYFGPGTRLTVL.

This clonotype showed up just a few times. The chain recombines TRBV11-1 with TRBJ2-5; D might be TRBD1 (6 bases). Per germline, CDR1 SGHAT and CDR2 FQDESV (reference sequence). The CDR3 totals 15 residues. Trimming pared 2 bases from V and 0 bases from J, leaving 10 bases between. CDR3 residues: CASSLPTGHQETQYF. The DNA of the CDR3 is TGTGCCAGCAGCTTACCGACAGGACACCAAGAGACCCAGTACTTC.

The genes are TRBV29-1 and TRBJ1-2; no clear D. Trimming took 3 bases from V and 4 from J, leaving 15 bases between them. The CDR3 has 14 amino acids. Germline CDR1 SQVTM, CDR2 ANQGSEA. CDR3 nucleotides: TGCAGCGTTGATTGGATAGGGCCCGCCTATGGCTACACCTTC. Translating gives CSVDWIGPAYGYTF.

This clonotype has a count of ten or more. The gene calls are TRBV6-1 and TRBJ1-5; D remains unclear. This CDR3 has 12 amino acids. V gave up 7 bases and J gave up 8 bases, with 12 bases separating them. Germline CDR1 and CDR2: MNHNS and SASEGT. CDR3 nucleotides: TGTGCCAGCAAGGCAGGCTTCAAGCCCCAGCATTTT. Translating it yields CASKAGFKPQHF.

This chain links TRBV6-5 with TRBJ2-1; 13 bases are shared with TRBD2. CDR3 length: 16 residues. V was clipped by 5 bases and J by 7 bases; unmatched bases: 8. Germline V gives CDR1 MNHEY, CDR2 SVGAGI. This CDR3 is CASSHTGTSGTNEQFF. DNA for the CDR3: TGTGCCAGCAGTCATACCGGGACTAGCGGGACAAATGAGCAGTTCTTC.

The DNA for the CDR3 is TGTGCCAGCAGCCCGGGACAGGGGCACACTGAAGCTTTCTTT. Amino acid sequence: CASSPGQGHTEAFF. The chain links TRBV7-3 to TRBJ1-1; 10 nucleotides agree with TRBD1. Germline V gives CDR1 SGHTA, CDR2 FQGTGA. With V trimmed by 5 bases and J by 3 bases, 3 bases remained unmatched. CDR3 length: 14 amino acids.

The DNA for the CDR3 is TGTGCCAGTAGTGGACTAGCGGGGGCAGCCAAAAACATTCAGTACTTC. This translates into CASSGLAGAAKNIQYF. This chain links TRBV19 with TRBJ2-4; 13 bases map to TRBD2. Germline values: CDR1 LNHDA, CDR2 SQIVND (reference sequence). Trimming cost V 5 bases and J 0 bases; bases outside gene matches: 1. The CDR3 runs 16 residues.

J is TRBJ2-5 and V is TRBV7-3, with D uncertain. The CDR3 sequence is 14 residues long. Germline CDR1 is SGHTA and CDR2 is FQGTGA. With 0 bases removed from V and 5 bases from J, the gap between germline ends came to 10 bases. The CDR3 DNA reads TGTGCCAGCAGCTTAACGACGAGGAGTGAGACCCAGTACTTC. As protein: CASSLTTRSETQYF.

This clonotype was counted ten times or more. The chain links TRBV2 to TRBJ2-5; 7 bases fit TRBD2. Trimming took 7 bases from V and 1 from J; bases not matched to a gene: 12. The germline gives CDR1 SNHLY, CDR2 FYNNEI. The CDR3 length is 16 residues. CDR3 region: CASTTVASGPQETQYF. In DNA form, the CDR3 reads TGTGCCAGCACCACCGTCGCTAGCGGCCCCCAAGAGACCCAGTACTTC.

This clonotype was found a few times. The chain is built from TRBV5-1 and TRBJ2-2; D uncertain. Per germline, CDR1 SGHRS and CDR2 YFSETQ. Trimming removed 5 bases at V and 2 bases at J, with 10 bases between. The length of the CDR3 is 14 residues. CDR3 sequence: CASSLQHNTGELFF. The CDR3, as DNA: TGCGCCAGCAGTTTACAGCATAACACCGGGGAGCTGTTTTTT.

This chain uses TRBV27 with TRBJ2-1, with D possibly TRBD1 on 5 matching bases. V shed 5 bases and J shed 6 bases, with 8 bases lying between them. CDR3 length: 12 amino acids. Germline V gives CDR1 MNHEY, CDR2 SMNVEV (reference sequence). CDR3 loop: CASSGRVNEQFF. DNA of the CDR3: TGTGCCAGCAGTGGCAGGGTCAATGAGCAGTTCTTC.

The chain employs TRBV28 and TRBJ2-3; D is unresolved. This CDR3 comprises 15 residues. CDR1 is MDHEN, CDR2 SYDVKM, per germline. The V and J ends lost 5 bases and 1 base respectively, with 13 bases between them. The CDR3 DNA sequence: TGTGCCAGCAGTAGTTCAGCGCGAGGCACAGATACGCAGTATTTT. This sequence encodes CASSSSARGTDTQYF.

The chain uses TRBV14 and TRBJ2-1; D is unclear. This CDR3 comprises 17 residues. CDR1 is SGHDN, CDR2 FVKESK, per germline. V lost 0 bases and J 1 base, leaving 13 bases between the germline ends. For the CDR3, the DNA is TGTGCCAGCAGCCAAGATCACGGGCCGTATTCCTACAATGAGCAGTTCTTC. Amino acid sequence: CASSQDHGPYSYNEQFF.

V gene TRBV15 combines with J gene TRBJ1-1; maybe TRBD1 (5 bases). CDR1 is LNHNV and CDR2 is YYDKDF in the germline V gene (reference sequence). Between the trimmed V and J ends, which lost 1 base and 3 bases, there was a span of 9 bases. This CDR3 spans 14 amino acids. CDR3 residues: CATSRALGHTEAFF. The CDR3 nucleotides read TGTGCCACCAGCAGAGCCCTGGGACACACTGAAGCTTTCTTT.

The chain recombines TRBV2 with TRBJ2-2; D is ambiguous. Germline CDR1 reads SNHLY; CDR2 reads FYNNEI. The germline V and J ends were trimmed by 6 bases and 4 bases, with 3 bases remaining between them. The CDR3 covers 11 residues. CDR3 in amino acids: CASRSTGELFF. The CDR3, as DNA: TGTGCCAGCAGAAGCACCGGGGAGCTGTTTTTT.